These T cell receptor beta chains were read from a single sample in a study of shared T cell receptors in the human thymus. Generated by immunoSEQ multiplex PCR, the TCRdb table keeps only in-frame clones and is missing some. The table includes 700,000 or so clones, 70% to 90% detected once. These same records also appear under a second study, on human thymus T cells.

The source material was thymocytes. The receptors originated from a girl under three years old with a congenital heart defect. Each CDR3 is given with its conserved first and last residue. Each record gives: CDR3 protein, CDR3 DNA, D gene, clone size, V gene, J gene. D genes are given only for firm matches. Only some rows state a clone size, as once, few, many or a class for expanded clones.

cdr3_aa: CASSQASRGEKLFF; cdr3_nt: TGTGCCAGCAGCCAGGCCTCCCGGGGTGAAAAACTGTTTTTT; d_call: .; clone_size: few; v_call: TRBV7-9; j_call: TRBJ1-4
cdr3_aa: CASSLDPANYGYTF; cdr3_nt: TGCGCCAGCAGCTTGGACCCAGCTAACTATGGCTACACCTTC; d_call: .; clone_size: .; v_call: TRBV5-1; j_call: TRBJ1-2
cdr3_aa: CASSQGEGLAGGDTQYF; cdr3_nt: TGTGCCAGCAGCCAAGGAGAGGGTCTAGCGGGGGGGGATACGCAGTATTTT; d_call: TRBD2; clone_size: .; v_call: TRBV4-2; j_call: TRBJ2-3
cdr3_aa: CASSPGTGGPYNSPLHF; cdr3_nt: TGCGCCAGCAGCCCCGGGACAGGGGGCCCATATAATTCACCCCTCCACTTT; d_call: TRBD1; clone_size: .; v_call: TRBV4-3; j_call: TRBJ1-6
cdr3_aa: CASSPPTPRGYGYTF; cdr3_nt: TGTGCCAGCAGCCCACCGACACCTCGGGGCTATGGCTACACCTTC; d_call: .; clone_size: .; v_call: TRBV14; j_call: TRBJ1-2
cdr3_aa: CASSCRGPMNTEAFF; cdr3_nt: TGTGCCAGCAGCTGCAGGGGGCCCATGAACACTGAAGCTTTCTTT; d_call: TRBD1; clone_size: .; v_call: TRBV7-8; j_call: TRBJ1-1
cdr3_aa: CATSGGGGRGTEAFF; cdr3_nt: TGTGCCACCAGCGGCGGAGGAGGGCGAGGCACTGAAGCTTTCTTT; d_call: .; clone_size: .; v_call: TRBV15; j_call: TRBJ1-1
cdr3_aa: CASSLRLAGGPHEQYF; cdr3_nt: TGTGCCAGCAGCTTAAGACTAGCGGGGGGGCCCCACGAGCAGTACTTC; d_call: TRBD2; clone_size: .; v_call: TRBV11-1; j_call: TRBJ2-7
cdr3_aa: CASSYSGYTEGYTF; cdr3_nt: TGTGCCAGCAGTTACTCCGGTTATACTGAAGGCTACACCTTC; d_call: .; clone_size: .; v_call: TRBV6-5; j_call: TRBJ1-2
cdr3_aa: CASSPHLSGQEAFF; cdr3_nt: TGTGCCAGCAGTCCCCACCTCTCGGGACAGGAAGCTTTCTTT; d_call: TRBD1; clone_size: .; v_call: TRBV6-5; j_call: TRBJ1-1
cdr3_aa: CASSQKGGGLNTEAFF; cdr3_nt: TGTGCCAGCAGTCAAAAAGGGGGGGGCCTGAACACTGAAGCTTTCTTT; d_call: .; clone_size: .; v_call: TRBV28; j_call: TRBJ1-1
cdr3_aa: CASSPRDRSSYEQYF; cdr3_nt: TGTGCCAGCAGTCCCCGGGACAGGAGCTCCTACGAGCAGTACTTC; d_call: TRBD1; clone_size: once; v_call: TRBV27; j_call: TRBJ2-7
cdr3_aa: CASSLDFRLRPEHEAFF; cdr3_nt: TGTGCCAGCAGCTTAGATTTTCGACTCCGCCCAGAGCATGAAGCTTTCTTT; d_call: .; clone_size: .; v_call: TRBV11-2; j_call: TRBJ1-1
cdr3_aa: CASSPRLLQGKGLFF; cdr3_nt: TGTGCCAGCAGCCCGAGATTACTACAGGGGAAGGGTTTGTTCTTC; d_call: TRBD1; clone_size: few; v_call: TRBV7-9; j_call: TRBJ2-1
cdr3_aa: CASSRTSYEQYF; cdr3_nt: TGTGCCAGCAGTCGCACTTCCTACGAGCAGTACTTC; d_call: .; clone_size: .; v_call: TRBV6-5; j_call: TRBJ2-7
cdr3_aa: CASSLEWRGSNYGYTF; cdr3_nt: TGCGCCAGCAGCTTGGAGTGGCGGGGGAGTAACTATGGCTACACCTTC; d_call: .; clone_size: .; v_call: TRBV5-1; j_call: TRBJ1-2
cdr3_aa: CASSIADGGLYGYTF; cdr3_nt: TGTGCCAGTAGTATAGCGGACGGGGGGCTGTATGGCTACACCTTC; d_call: .; clone_size: once; v_call: TRBV19; j_call: TRBJ1-2
cdr3_aa: CASSEPGQTRGYTF; cdr3_nt: TGTGCCAGCAGTGAGCCGGGACAGACGCGTGGCTACACCTTC; d_call: TRBD1; clone_size: .; v_call: TRBV6-1; j_call: TRBJ1-2
cdr3_aa: CASGWQDRDNQPQHF; cdr3_nt: TGTGCTAGTGGTTGGCAAGACAGGGACAATCAGCCCCAGCATTTT; d_call: TRBD1; clone_size: .; v_call: TRBV12-5; j_call: TRBJ1-5
cdr3_aa: CASSPGGAWFNEQFF; cdr3_nt: TGTGCCAGCTCACCAGGGGGGGCCTGGTTTAATGAGCAGTTCTTC; d_call: .; clone_size: few; v_call: TRBV18; j_call: TRBJ2-1
cdr3_aa: CASSLRSKSSYNEQFF; cdr3_nt: TGTGCCAGCAGCTTACGTAGCAAGAGTTCCTACAATGAGCAGTTCTTC; d_call: .; clone_size: .; v_call: TRBV11-2; j_call: TRBJ2-1
cdr3_aa: CASSNPGTSYNEQFF; cdr3_nt: TGTGCCAGTAGTAACCCCGGGACTTCATACAATGAGCAGTTCTTC; d_call: .; clone_size: .; v_call: TRBV19; j_call: TRBJ2-1
cdr3_aa: CASSLRGYNEQFF; cdr3_nt: TGTGCCAGCAGCTTAAGGGGGTACAATGAGCAGTTCTTC; d_call: .; clone_size: .; v_call: TRBV7-6; j_call: TRBJ2-1
cdr3_aa: CASSQKGQTPGEGNTEAFF; cdr3_nt: TGCGCCAGCAGCCAGAAGGGGCAGACGCCGGGAGAGGGGAACACTGAAGCTTTCTTT; d_call: .; clone_size: once; v_call: TRBV4-3; j_call: TRBJ1-1
cdr3_aa: CASSLDRADTQYF; cdr3_nt: TGTGCCAGCAGCTTAGACAGGGCAGATACGCAGTATTTT; d_call: .; clone_size: .; v_call: TRBV11-3; j_call: TRBJ2-3
cdr3_aa: CASSYTAQGAYEQYF; cdr3_nt: TGTGCCAGCAGCTATACGGCACAGGGGGCCTACGAGCAGTACTTC; d_call: TRBD1; clone_size: few; v_call: TRBV7-9; j_call: TRBJ2-7
cdr3_aa: CATSRDRGSGGQDTQYF; cdr3_nt: TGTGCCACCAGCAGAGATCGGGGTAGCGGGGGCCAAGATACGCAGTATTTT; d_call: TRBD2; clone_size: .; v_call: TRBV15; j_call: TRBJ2-3
cdr3_aa: CASSPGAGGGNSPLHF; cdr3_nt: TGCGCCAGCAGTCCGGGGGCGGGGGGCGGTAATTCACCCCTCCACTTT; d_call: .; clone_size: few; v_call: TRBV4-1; j_call: TRBJ1-6
cdr3_aa: CASSRLRDTNTDTQYF; cdr3_nt: TGTGCCAGCAGTCGCCTCCGGGACACAAACACAGATACGCAGTATTTT; d_call: .; clone_size: .; v_call: TRBV2; j_call: TRBJ2-3
cdr3_aa: CASSLRNRGIGNEQFF; cdr3_nt: TGTGCCAGCAGCTTGAGAAATCGGGGAATTGGCAATGAGCAGTTCTTC; d_call: .; clone_size: .; v_call: TRBV5-8; j_call: TRBJ2-1
cdr3_aa: CASSHALAGGPPFQETQYF; cdr3_nt: TGCGCCAGCAGCCATGCCCTAGCGGGGGGGCCCCCATTCCAAGAGACCCAGTACTTC; d_call: TRBD2; clone_size: few; v_call: TRBV4-1; j_call: TRBJ2-5
cdr3_aa: CASRRALLRGWDNQPQHF; cdr3_nt: TGTGCCAGCAGACGCGCGCTACTAAGGGGGTGGGACAATCAGCCCCAGCATTTT; d_call: .; clone_size: .; v_call: TRBV28; j_call: TRBJ1-5
cdr3_aa: CASSPSLADQETQYF; cdr3_nt: TGTGCCAGCAGCCCCAGTTTAGCAGACCAAGAGACCCAGTACTTC; d_call: .; clone_size: .; v_call: TRBV27; j_call: TRBJ2-5
cdr3_aa: CASRSRSGANVLTF; cdr3_nt: TGTGCCAGCAGATCTCGGTCCGGGGCCAACGTCCTGACTTTC; d_call: .; clone_size: .; v_call: TRBV27; j_call: TRBJ2-6
cdr3_aa: CASSPGQALDNEQFF; cdr3_nt: TGTGCCAGCAGCCCGGGACAGGCGCTCGACAATGAGCAGTTCTTC; d_call: TRBD1; clone_size: .; v_call: TRBV5-4; j_call: TRBJ2-1
cdr3_aa: CASSLTSLQLPTRSSAEAFF; cdr3_nt: TGTGCCAGCAGTCTTACCTCACTTCAACTTCCGACACGATCCTCCGCTGAAGCTTTCTTT; d_call: .; clone_size: .; v_call: TRBV28; j_call: TRBJ1-1
cdr3_aa: CASISMGGLGSPLHF; cdr3_nt: TGTGCCAGCATAAGTATGGGGGGGCTTGGTTCACCCCTCCACTTT; d_call: .; clone_size: .; v_call: TRBV28; j_call: TRBJ1-6
cdr3_aa: CASSLASDDHGYTF; cdr3_nt: TGCGCCAGCAGCTTGGCTAGCGACGATCATGGCTACACCTTC; d_call: .; clone_size: .; v_call: TRBV5-1; j_call: TRBJ1-2
cdr3_aa: CASSQATNRGWPFF; cdr3_nt: TGCGCCAGCAGCCAAGCGACTAACAGGGGGTGGCCTTTCTTT; d_call: TRBD1; clone_size: .; v_call: TRBV4-1; j_call: TRBJ1-1
cdr3_aa: CASSSAQGGSAYNEQFF; cdr3_nt: TGTGCCAGCAGCTCAGCCCAGGGAGGTTCGGCCTACAATGAGCAGTTCTTC; d_call: .; clone_size: once; v_call: TRBV7-2; j_call: TRBJ2-1
cdr3_aa: CASSPASGQDATNEKLFF; cdr3_nt: TGTGCCAGCAGCCCCGCTTCTGGACAGGACGCAACTAATGAAAAACTGTTTTTT; d_call: TRBD1; clone_size: .; v_call: TRBV28; j_call: TRBJ1-4
cdr3_aa: CASSITRYQPQHF; cdr3_nt: TGTGCCAGTAGTATAACCAGATATCAGCCCCAGCATTTT; d_call: .; clone_size: .; v_call: TRBV19; j_call: TRBJ1-5
cdr3_aa: CASRNSNLNEKLFF; cdr3_nt: TGTGCCAGCAGGAATAGCAATCTCAATGAAAAACTGTTTTTT; d_call: .; clone_size: .; v_call: TRBV6-1; j_call: TRBJ1-4
cdr3_aa: CASSQDTDRGREQYF; cdr3_nt: TGTGCCAGCAGCCAAGATACCGACAGGGGGCGCGAGCAGTACTTC; d_call: TRBD1; clone_size: .; v_call: TRBV14; j_call: TRBJ2-7
cdr3_aa: CASSFLTSETYEQYF; cdr3_nt: TGTGCCAGCAGCTTCTTGACTAGCGAGACCTACGAGCAGTACTTC; d_call: TRBD2; clone_size: once; v_call: TRBV28; j_call: TRBJ2-7
cdr3_aa: CASSESRGSYNSPLHF; cdr3_nt: TGTGCCAGCAGTGAATCTAGAGGCTCCTATAATTCACCCCTCCACTTT; d_call: .; clone_size: .; v_call: TRBV25-1; j_call: TRBJ1-6
cdr3_aa: CASSRRLPGRGYTF; cdr3_nt: TGTGCCAGCAGCCGAAGGCTACCAGGTCGCGGCTACACCTTC; d_call: .; clone_size: .; v_call: TRBV7-4; j_call: TRBJ1-2
cdr3_aa: CASSVEGSRISYEQYF; cdr3_nt: TGTGCCAGCAGCGTAGAAGGTTCCAGGATCTCCTACGAGCAGTACTTC; d_call: .; clone_size: .; v_call: TRBV9; j_call: TRBJ2-7
cdr3_aa: CATSRDFGGVRKSYSNQPQHF; cdr3_nt: TGTGCCACCAGCAGAGATTTTGGAGGGGTCAGGAAGTCCTATAGCAATCAGCCCCAGCATTTT; d_call: .; clone_size: once; v_call: TRBV15; j_call: TRBJ1-5
cdr3_aa: CASSPLGHPANQPQHF; cdr3_nt: TGTGCCAGCAGTCCCCTGGGACACCCCGCCAATCAGCCCCAGCATTTT; d_call: .; clone_size: .; v_call: TRBV27; j_call: TRBJ1-5
cdr3_aa: CASSQAPPKLAGCTDTQYF; cdr3_nt: TGTGCCAGCAGCCAAGCCCCCCCCAAACTAGCGGGGTGCACAGATACGCAGTATTTT; d_call: TRBD2; clone_size: .; v_call: TRBV14; j_call: TRBJ2-3
cdr3_aa: CASSVRGYSPNTEAFF; cdr3_nt: TGTGCCAGCAGCGTGAGAGGGTATAGCCCGAACACTGAAGCTTTCTTT; d_call: .; clone_size: .; v_call: TRBV13; j_call: TRBJ1-1
cdr3_aa: CASRRHRWGNGYTF; cdr3_nt: TGTGCCAGCAGAAGACACAGGTGGGGAAATGGCTACACCTTC; d_call: .; clone_size: .; v_call: TRBV28; j_call: TRBJ1-2
cdr3_aa: CASSYTGSSYEQYF; cdr3_nt: TGTGCCAGCAGTTACACAGGGTCCTCCTACGAGCAGTACTTC; d_call: .; clone_size: .; v_call: TRBV6-5; j_call: TRBJ2-7
cdr3_aa: CALRGRGPNYEQYF; cdr3_nt: TGTGCCCTTCGGGGGCGGGGGCCGAACTACGAGCAGTACTTC; d_call: .; clone_size: .; v_call: TRBV6-1; j_call: TRBJ2-7
cdr3_aa: CASSSKQGLVTDTQYF; cdr3_nt: TGTGCCAGCAGCAGCAAACAGGGTCTCGTCACAGATACGCAGTATTTT; d_call: .; clone_size: .; v_call: TRBV5-7; j_call: TRBJ2-3
cdr3_aa: CASSVGAYGYTF; cdr3_nt: TGTGCCAGCAGTGTGGGGGCCTATGGCTACACCTTC; d_call: .; clone_size: .; v_call: TRBV2; j_call: TRBJ1-2